The 24 T cell receptor beta chains in this list originate from one sample, sequenced in a study of T-cell reconstitution after alpha-beta-depleted transplantation in children. The authors prepared the TCRbeta library with unique molecular identifiers. A single record per CDR3 protein comes from TCRdb applying MiXCR to the PCR reads. The repertoire holds about 900,000 distinct CDR3 sequences, around 30% seen once, with roughly 31% in the top ten. The sample in question was PBMCs, mostly from graft donor cells, obtained 360 days after TCRalphabeta/CD19-depleted stem cell transplant. These receptors were taken from a boy younger than two who had a stem cell transplant for SCID, so the T cells may come from the graft donor.

The chain is built from TRBV18 and TRBJ2-6, with a weak D call TRBD1 (5 bases). Germline V CDR1 and CDR2: KGHSH, LQKENI. There are 14 residues in the CDR3. The V gene lost 4 bases and the J gene lost 5 bases, with 9 bases spanning the gap. The DNA for the CDR3 is TGTGCCAGCTCACTGATGGACAGGGCCAACGTCCTGACTTTC. This sequence encodes CASSLMDRANVLTF.

V usage is TRBV5-6 and J usage is TRBJ2-2; the match to TRBD1 covers 8 bases. The germline V gene encodes CDR1 SGHDT and CDR2 YYEEEE. This CDR3 region has 15 residues. The V and J ends lost 10 bases and 6 bases, in that order; junction bases with no gene match: 14. The CDR3 sequence is CAYTSLDRAPGELFF. CDR3 nucleotides: TGTGCCTACACGTCCTTGGACAGGGCCCCCGGGGAGCTGTTTTTT.

J is TRBJ2-1 and V is TRBV9, with a weak D call TRBD1 (6 bases). Trimming shortened V by 0 bases and J by 3 bases, and 10 bases separated the two germline ends. The CDR3 covers 15 residues. Germline CDR1 SGDLS, CDR2 YYNGEE. The CDR3 region has the DNA TGTGCCAGCAGCGTAGCGGCAGGGGTCTACAATGAGCAGTTCTTC. Its protein is CASSVAAGVYNEQFF.

The chain employs TRBV29-1 and TRBJ2-6; 7 bases align to TRBD1. V was clipped by 0 bases and J by 0 bases; unmatched bases: 8. The length of the CDR3 is 18 residues. Germline loops: CDR1 SQVTM, CDR2 ANQGSEA. DNA for the CDR3: TGCAGCGTTGAAGACCGGACAGGCGCCCCCTCTGGGGCCAACGTCCTGACTTTC. It specifies CSVEDRTGAPSGANVLTF.

V is TRBV15 and J is TRBJ2-7; D gene ambiguous. V lost 1 base and J 6 bases, leaving 7 bases between the germline ends. From germline, CDR1 is LNHNV and CDR2 YYDKDF (reference sequence). The CDR3 has 12 amino acids. This CDR3 is CATSRVAGEQYF. The CDR3 DNA reads as TGTGCCACCAGCAGAGTGGCCGGCGAGCAGTACTTC.

This clonotype was detected a few times. The V gene is TRBV29-1, the J gene TRBJ2-1; D is possibly TRBD1 (6 bases). In germline, CDR1 is SQVTM, CDR2 ANQGSEA. The CDR3 loop spans 15 amino acids. The V end lost 3 bases, the J end lost 4 bases, and 16 bases lay between the germline ends. The CDR3 here is CSVEGTPSNYNEQFF. The CDR3 nucleotides read TGCAGCGTTGAGGGGACACCGAGTAATTACAATGAGCAGTTCTTC.

The rearrangement uses TRBV7-7 and TRBJ2-5; D perhaps matches TRBD2 (7 bases). Trimming pared 3 bases from V and 5 bases from J, leaving 10 bases between. CDR3 length: 13 residues. Looked up from germline, CDR1 is SSHAT and CDR2 is FNYEAQ (reference sequence). This CDR3 reads CASSLGGHETQYF. CDR3 bases: TGTGCCAGCAGCTTGGGGGGGCATGAGACCCAGTACTTC.

The rearrangement joins TRBV12-5 to TRBJ1-1; the match to TRBD1 covers 9 bases. Trimming took 6 bases from V and 5 from J; bases not matched to a gene: 10. Germline assignment: CDR1 LGHNT and CDR2 FRNRAP. The CDR3 contains 15 residues. The CDR3 nucleotides are TGTGCTAGTGGGCGGGACAGGGCCGTCGGGACTGAAGCTTTCTTT. Protein: CASGRDRAVGTEAFF. Looking up the rest from reference TRBV12-5 and TRBJ1-1 gives the full variable domain: DARVTQTPRHKVTEMGQEVTMRCQPILGHNTVFWYRQTMMQGLELLAYFRNRAPLDDSGMPKDRFSAEMPDATLATLKIQPSEPRDSAVYFCASGRDRAVGTEAFFGQGTRLTVV.

The rearrangement links TRBV4-1 to TRBJ1-1, with D possibly matching TRBD1 (6 bases). Germline CDR1 is MGHRA and CDR2 is YSYEKL. CDR3 size: 13 residues. The V end was cut by 4 bases, the J end by 4 bases, with 10 bases between. CDR3 protein: CASSRGALTEAFF. The CDR3 DNA reads TGCGCCAGCAGCCGGGGGGCCCTCACTGAAGCTTTCTTT.

The chain joins TRBV20-1 to TRBJ2-7, with D possibly TRBD1 on 5 matching bases. The ends were cut back, 0 bases at V and 3 bases at J, with 12 bases in the middle. The CDR3 runs 14 residues. Germline V gene sequence: CDR1 DFQATT, CDR2 SNEGSKA (reference sequence). CDR3 nucleotides: TGCAGTGCTAGAGATCAGGGAACAGTCTACGAGCAGTACTTC. Amino acids: CSARDQGTVYEQYF.

This clonotype came up a few times. This chain links TRBV6-5 with TRBJ2-1, with D possibly matching TRBD1 (6 bases). Per germline, CDR1 MNHEY and CDR2 SVGAGI. Trimming cost V 0 bases and J 9 bases, with 15 bases left between them. CDR3 length: 15 amino acids. This CDR3 is CASSYSGRGRGEQFF. CDR3 nucleotides: TGTGCCAGCAGTTACTCAGGCAGGGGCAGGGGTGAGCAGTTCTTC.

CDR3 protein: CASSHRLAGLNTGELFF. Here the CDR3 DNA reads TGTGCCAGCAGCCATCGACTAGCGGGGCTGAACACCGGGGAGCTGTTTTTT. This chain joins TRBV3-1 and TRBJ2-2, with 11 positions matching TRBD2. Germline assignment: CDR1 LGHDT and CDR2 YNNKEL (reference sequence). This CDR3 region has 17 residues. V gave up 3 bases and J gave up 1 base; unmatched junction bases: 4.

This clonotype has only a few counts. V usage is TRBV5-5 and J usage is TRBJ1-4, with 8 bases matching TRBD1. V lost 4 bases to trimming and J lost 10 bases; unmatched junction nucleotides: 12. The length of the CDR3 is 15 residues. Germline CDR1 SGHKS, CDR2 YYEKEE (reference sequence). The CDR3 reads CASSRGTGQGGKLFF. The DNA for the CDR3 is TGTGCCAGCAGCCGAGGAACCGGACAGGGTGGAAAACTGTTTTTT.

The rearrangement uses TRBV6-5 and TRBJ2-3, with 10 bases identical to TRBD2. J was trimmed by 4 bases and V by 1 base; bases with no gene match: 5. The germline gives CDR1 MNHEY, CDR2 SVGAGI. The CDR3 sequence is 16 residues long. The CDR3 bases are TGTGCCAGCAGTTACTTGGTAGCGGGGGGCCCAGATACGCAGTATTTT. It encodes CASSYLVAGGPDTQYF.

The chain has TRBV18 and TRBJ2-7, with D hard to call. The length of the CDR3 is 13 residues. Between the trimmed V and J ends, which lost 5 bases and 3 bases, there was a span of 11 bases. CDR1 and CDR2 from the germline V gene are KGHSH and LQKENI. CDR3 bases: TGTGCCAGCTCAGTGTCGGACCTCTACGAGCAGTACTTC. This codes for CASSVSDLYEQYF.

The rearrangement joins TRBV20-1 to TRBJ2-5; D perhaps matches TRBD2 (5 bases). Per the germline V gene, CDR1 is DFQATT and CDR2 is SNEGSKA (reference sequence). The V end was cut by 6 bases, the J end by 4 bases, with 9 bases between. The CDR3 covers 11 residues. CDR3 DNA sequence: TGCAGTGCAGAGACTACAGAGACCCAGTACTTC. Its protein is CSAETTETQYF.

This clonotype turned up a few times. This chain connects TRBV12-3 or TRBV12-4 to TRBJ2-1; TRBD2 aligns across 8 bases. The V gene end was trimmed by 4 bases and the J gene end by 5 bases; junction bases not matched to a gene: 7. This CDR3 spans 15 amino acids. CDR3 sequence (DNA): TGTGCCAGCAGTTCCTGGCGGGGGGTTCACAATGAGCAGTTCTTC. Protein product: CASSSWRGVHNEQFF.

The chain employs TRBV10-2 and TRBJ1-2; D is possibly TRBD1 (6 bases). Germline V gene sequence: CDR1 WSHSY, CDR2 SAAADI. Trimming shortened V by 6 bases and J by 8 bases, and 19 bases separated the two germline ends. The CDR3 covers 14 residues. CDR3 bases: TGCGCCAGCAGAGGCGGACAGTCTCCCCCAGGCTACACCTTC. Translated, it gives CASRGGQSPPGYTF.

This clonotype was seen a few times. This chain uses TRBV28 with TRBJ2-1; 15 nucleotides line up with TRBD2. V shed 2 bases, J shed 0 bases, and the junction held 14 bases outside the gene matches. This CDR3 has 22 amino acids. Germline lookup yields CDR1 MDHEN and CDR2 SYDVKM. CDR3 in DNA: TGTGCCAGCAGTTTAAGGGGGCGTGGGACTAGCGGGGGGCCCCGCTCCTACAATGAGCAGTTCTTC. Its translation: CASSLRGRGTSGGPRSYNEQFF.

This clonotype was recorded only once. The chain employs TRBV12-3 or TRBV12-4 and TRBJ2-2; D remains ambiguous. The CDR3 is 15 residues long. V gave up 6 bases and J gave up 0 bases, with 11 bases separating them. The DNA of the CDR3 is TGTGCCAGCAGCCCCCAGGCTGCGAACACCGGGGAGCTGTTTTTT. This translates into CASSPQAANTGELFF.

The chain joins TRBV5-5 to TRBJ2-5, with 11 bases matching TRBD2. The CDR3 length is 18 residues. Germline V gene sequence: CDR1 SGHKS, CDR2 YYEKEE (reference sequence). The ends lost 3 bases at V and 4 bases at J; junction bases unmatched: 14. This CDR3 reads CASSSRLAGTIHPETQYF. The CDR3, as DNA: TGTGCCAGCAGCTCCCGACTAGCGGGGACGATTCATCCAGAGACCCAGTACTTC.

This chain connects TRBV5-1 to TRBJ1-2, with D perhaps matching TRBD1 (5 bases). Trimming left V 3 bases short and J 2 bases short, with 14 bases between. The CDR3 is 15 amino acids. Germline V lookup: CDR1 SGHRS, CDR2 YFSETQ. CDR3 DNA: TGCGCCAGCAGCTCCGCAGGGTCACCAAACTATGGCTACACCTTC. This sequence encodes CASSSAGSPNYGYTF.

This clonotype is a singleton in its sample. This chain uses TRBV12-3 or TRBV12-4 with TRBJ2-2, with D tentatively TRBD2 (7 bases). The CDR3 runs to 15 residues. V was cut by 2 bases and J by 4 bases, with 11 bases left in between. In DNA, the CDR3 is TGTGCCAGCAGTTTATGGGGGGGCGCCACCGGGGAGCTGTTTTTT. Translating it yields CASSLWGGATGELFF.

This clonotype was seen only a few times. V is TRBV4-3 and J is TRBJ2-1, with D possibly matching TRBD1 (6 bases). Germline CDR1 and CDR2: LGHNA and YSLEER. The CDR3 is 15 residues long. Trimming left V 0 bases short and J 9 bases short, with 15 bases between. CDR3 coding DNA: TGCGCCAGCAGCCAAGATGGGGAACAGGGTCGTGAGCAGTTCTTC. Translation: CASSQDGEQGREQFF.